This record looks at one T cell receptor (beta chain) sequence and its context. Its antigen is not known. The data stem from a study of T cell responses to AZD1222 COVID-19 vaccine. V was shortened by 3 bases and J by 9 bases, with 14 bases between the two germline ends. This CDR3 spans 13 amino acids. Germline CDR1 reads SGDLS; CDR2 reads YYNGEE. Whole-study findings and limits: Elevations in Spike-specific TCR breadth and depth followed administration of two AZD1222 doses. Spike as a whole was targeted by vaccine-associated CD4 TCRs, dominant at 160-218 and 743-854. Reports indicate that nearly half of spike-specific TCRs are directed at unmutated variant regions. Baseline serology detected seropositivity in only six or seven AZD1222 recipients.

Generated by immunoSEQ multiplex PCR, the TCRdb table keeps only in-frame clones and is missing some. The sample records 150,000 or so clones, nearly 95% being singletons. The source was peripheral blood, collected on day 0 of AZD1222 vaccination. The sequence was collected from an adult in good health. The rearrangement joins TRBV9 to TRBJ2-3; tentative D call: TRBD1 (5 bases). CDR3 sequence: CASSGPQQGTQYF. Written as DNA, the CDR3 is TGTGCCAGCAGCGGGCCTCAGCAGGGCACGCAGTATTTT.